This TCR beta chain was captured by sequencing in a study of Tregs in tolerant kidney transplant recipients. General study results and limits: Biological reproducibility was not directly addressed, but technical replication error appeared minimal. For some patients, primers changed over time, blocking nucleotide-level comparison.

Germline CDR1 PRHDT, CDR2 FYEKMQ (reference sequence). Trimming cost V 2 bases and J 5 bases, with 16 bases left between them. CDR3 length equals 15 residues. This clone appeared once. What it binds is unknown. Thawed PBMCs were FACS-sorted into unstimulated CD4+CD25+CD127- regulatory T cells, CD4+CD25- non-regulatory cells, CD4 and CD8 cells. Sequencing used immunoSEQ multiplex PCR; TCRdb keeps in-frame clones, though not all of them. The table lists around 98,000 clones, 93% of them singletons. V is TRBV13 and J is TRBJ2-7; TRBD1 might be the D (6 bases). The specimen comprised CD4+ T cells from blood, sampled before the transplant. This TCR was sampled from a human donor who received a combined kidney and bone marrow transplant. DNA for the CDR3: TGTGCCAGCAGCTTATTATGGGGGCTAAGCGACGAGCAGTACTTC. Its protein product is CASSLLWGLSDEQYF. The full variable domain, its missing parts supplied by reference TRBV13 and TRBJ2-7, is AAGVIQSPRHLIKEKRETATLKCYPIPRHDTVYWYQQGPGQDPQFLISFYEKMQSDKGSIPDRFSAQQFSDYHSELNMSSLELGDSALYFCASSLLWGLSDEQYFGPGTRLTVT.